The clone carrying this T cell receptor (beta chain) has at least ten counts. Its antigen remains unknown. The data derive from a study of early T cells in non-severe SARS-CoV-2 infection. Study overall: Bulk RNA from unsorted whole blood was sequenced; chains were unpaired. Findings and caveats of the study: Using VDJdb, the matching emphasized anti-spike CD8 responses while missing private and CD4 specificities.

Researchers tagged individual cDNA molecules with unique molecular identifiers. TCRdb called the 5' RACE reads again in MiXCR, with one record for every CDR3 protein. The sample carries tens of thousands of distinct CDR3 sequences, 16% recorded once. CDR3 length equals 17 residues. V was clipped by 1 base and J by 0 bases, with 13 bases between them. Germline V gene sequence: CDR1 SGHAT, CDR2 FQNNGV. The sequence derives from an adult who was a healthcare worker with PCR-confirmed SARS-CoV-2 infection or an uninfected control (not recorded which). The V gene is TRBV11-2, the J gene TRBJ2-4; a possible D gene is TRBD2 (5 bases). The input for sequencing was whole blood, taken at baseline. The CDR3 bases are TGTGCCAGCAGCTTAGGAGGGTCGCGGGCAGCCAAAAACATTCAGTACTTC. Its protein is CASSLGGSRAAKNIQYF. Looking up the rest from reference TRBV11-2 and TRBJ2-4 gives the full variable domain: EAGVAQSPRYKIIEKRQSVAFWCNPISGHATLYWYQQILGQGPKLLIQFQNNGVVDDSQLPKDRFSAERLKGVDSTLKIQPAKLEDSAVYLCASSLGGSRAAKNIQYFGAGTRLSVL.